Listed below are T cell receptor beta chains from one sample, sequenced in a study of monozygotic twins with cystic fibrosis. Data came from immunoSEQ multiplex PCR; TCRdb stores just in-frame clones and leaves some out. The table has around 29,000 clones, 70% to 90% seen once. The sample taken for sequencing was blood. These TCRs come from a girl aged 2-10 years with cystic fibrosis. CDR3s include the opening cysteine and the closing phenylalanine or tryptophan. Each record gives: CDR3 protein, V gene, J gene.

CDR3: CASSPGRVETQYF
V: TRBV28
J: TRBJ2-5

CDR3: CASSQNPGFGSGYTGELFF
V: TRBV4-1
J: TRBJ2-2

CDR3: CAWSLGPNGYTF
V: TRBV30
J: TRBJ1-2

CDR3: CASSLGTGEHYEQYF
V: TRBV5-1
J: TRBJ2-7

CDR3: CASSEWGARNTGELFF
V: TRBV9
J: TRBJ2-2

CDR3: CASSPNEQNYGYTF
V: TRBV18
J: TRBJ1-2

CDR3: CASSEASGTHNEQFF
V: TRBV6-1
J: TRBJ2-1

CDR3: CASSAAVGEQYF
V: TRBV5-5
J: TRBJ2-7

CDR3: CASSPREGGFYEQYF
V: TRBV4-1
J: TRBJ2-7

CDR3: CSAIRGSYEQYF
V: TRBV29-1
J: TRBJ2-7

CDR3: CAWHRPYGYTF
V: TRBV30
J: TRBJ1-2

CDR3: CAISDWTGRYGYTF
V: TRBV10-3
J: TRBJ1-2

CDR3: CASRMSGGSTEAFF
V: TRBV2
J: TRBJ1-1

CDR3: CASTERRDGAEQYF
V: TRBV28
J: TRBJ2-7

CDR3: CASSLEVLPPYNEQFF
V: TRBV5-1
J: TRBJ2-1

CDR3: CASSLGGNTEAFF
V: TRBV13
J: TRBJ1-1

CDR3: CASSFGLGEQYF
V: TRBV28
J: TRBJ2-7

CDR3: CATSSRRLDLNYGYTF
V: TRBV15
J: TRBJ1-2

CDR3: CAWSGPAYEQYF
V: TRBV30
J: TRBJ2-7

CDR3: CASSVVGVRHTEAFF
V: TRBV9
J: TRBJ1-1

CDR3: CASREGWVQPQHF
V: TRBV6-1
J: TRBJ1-5

CDR3: CASSLMGDANYGYTF
V: TRBV5-4
J: TRBJ1-2

CDR3: CAWSPGLESTWPAFF
V: TRBV30
J: TRBJ1-1

CDR3: CASSSSRTLEGYTF
V: TRBV28
J: TRBJ1-2

CDR3: CAPQKAGNTIYF
V: TRBV30
J: TRBJ1-3

CDR3: CASIPQGRRNTGELFF
V: TRBV19
J: TRBJ2-2

CDR3: CSGRRNTEAFF
V: TRBV29-1
J: TRBJ1-1

CDR3: CASSPVGGRRTRYEQYF
V: TRBV11-2
J: TRBJ2-7

CDR3: CASSPRTGLAYEQYF
V: TRBV19
J: TRBJ2-7

CDR3: CASSVSSGGIQYF
V: TRBV9
J: TRBJ2-4

CDR3: CASRSSGDYNEQFF
V: TRBV6-1
J: TRBJ2-1

CDR3: CASIPGTGATDTQYF
V: TRBV19
J: TRBJ2-3

CDR3: CASRGPSNTGELFF
V: TRBV7-2
J: TRBJ2-2

CDR3: CAISQTQNGQGDSPLHF
V: TRBV10-3
J: TRBJ1-6

CDR3: CASSYSVLDTEAFF
V: TRBV6-6
J: TRBJ1-1

CDR3: CASRRTGGSNTEAFF
V: TRBV6-1
J: TRBJ1-1

CDR3: CATNGANSGANVLTF
V: TRBV2
J: TRBJ2-6

CDR3: CAWSRLAMNTGELFF
V: TRBV30
J: TRBJ2-2

CDR3: CATLRRARGYGYTF
V: TRBV2
J: TRBJ1-2

CDR3: CASSDPRRDTQYF
V: TRBV6-1
J: TRBJ2-3

CDR3: CASSYVQGEAGELFF
V: TRBV6-6
J: TRBJ2-2